This T cell receptor (beta chain) derives from a study of graft-versus-host responses after intestinal transplantation. Study at large: Transplants given to recipients were multivisceral, liver-intestinal, or isolated intestinal. Tacrolimus plus steroids were given to all recipients for approximately 3 years, preceded by anti-thymocyte globulin induction.

This table comes from immunoSEQ multiplex PCR, and its TCRdb copy is limited to in-frame clones, with some not included. The data contain about 70,000 clones, around 95% of them seen just once; the ten biggest clones take up about 0.53%. Points on this clone: What it recognizes is unknown.

General study results and limits: In patients with graft-donor T cell macrochimerism, allograft graft-versus-host to host-versus-graft clonal ratios were high. The marrow of recipients harbored GvH clones, and ileum or blood showed some of them first.

Deletions cut 0 bases from V and 2 bases from J, with 9 bases between. The CDR3 loop spans 15 amino acids. Germline V CDR1 and CDR2: SGHTS, YDEGEE. The genes are TRBV5-8 and TRBJ2-1; D unresolved. Source: unstimulated CD8+ T cells sorted from spleen or lymph node cells, taken before intestinal transplant. The TCR was taken from a human donor who received an intestinal transplant. The CDR3 sequence: CASSLGPVTYNEQFF. CDR3 nucleotides: TGTGCCAGCAGCTTGGGACCAGTTACCTACAATGAGCAGTTCTTC.